These 19 T cell receptor beta chains were sequenced from one sample in a study of blood T cell repertoires in COVID-19. The data were produced by immunoSEQ multiplex PCR, yet TCRdb's version contains in-frame clones alone and is incomplete. The sample carries under 100,000 clones, over 80% recorded once. Sequencing was performed on peripheral blood. The receptors come from a woman aged 60-70 years with active COVID-19.

CDR3 DNA sequence: TGTGCCAGTAGTAGGGCAGGGGGTGGCAATCAGCCCCAGCATTTT. This gives the protein CASSRAGGGNQPQHF. J is TRBJ1-5 and V is TRBV19, with 7 bases matching TRBD1. After removal of 4 bases from V and 2 bases from J, the junction contained 5 bases not matched to a gene. CDR3 size: 15 residues. In germline, CDR1 is LNHDA, CDR2 SQIVND (reference sequence).

This chain uses TRBV25-1 with TRBJ2-3, with D tentatively TRBD1 (5 bases). There are 12 residues in the CDR3. V gave up 6 bases and J gave up 5 bases, with 9 bases separating them. Germline CDR1 reads MGHDK; CDR2 reads SYGVNS. DNA for the CDR3: TGTGCCAGCAGCACCCAGGGAGATACGCAGTATTTT. This translates into CASSTQGDTQYF.

The chain carries TRBV27 and TRBJ2-7, with TRBD1 identical over 11 bases. Germline V gene data show CDR1 as MNHEY and CDR2 as SMNVEV (reference sequence). J gave up 3 bases and V 3 bases, and 4 bases lay outside the gene matches. This CDR3 is 15 amino acids long. CDR3 in DNA: TGTGCCAGCAGTTTTGGAGGGACAGGGGGCTACGAGCAGTACTTC. It codes for CASSFGGTGGYEQYF.

The J gene is TRBJ1-2, the V gene TRBV3-1 (or the pseudogene TRBV3-2); TRBD1 agrees at 7 bases. The junction had 9 bases not matched to a gene; V was cut back by 4 bases and J by 4 bases. This CDR3 contains 15 residues. The V gene's germline CDR1 is LGHDT and CDR2 YNNKEL (reference sequence). CDR3 coding DNA: TGTGCCAGCAGCCTATTGACAGGGTACCCCTATGGCTACACCTTC. Its translation is CASSLLTGYPYGYTF.

V gene TRBV12-3 or TRBV12-4 combines with J gene TRBJ2-1, with TRBD1 as a possible D gene (6 bases). Deletions cut 3 bases from V and 10 bases from J, with 10 bases between. This CDR3 comprises 12 residues. The CDR3 loop reads CASSFVGTEQFF. The DNA of the CDR3 is TGTGCCAGCAGTTTCGTCGGGACAGAGCAGTTCTTC.

This clone was seen a single time. This rearrangement joins TRBV7-9 to TRBJ1-2, with D possibly matching TRBD1 (6 bases). Germline values: CDR1 SEHNR, CDR2 FQNEAQ (reference sequence). CDR3 length equals 14 residues. With 1 base removed from V and 4 bases from J, the gap between germline ends came to 10 bases. CDR3 nucleotides: TGTGCCAGCAGCTTAGATGTCAGGGGCTATGGCTACACCTTC. It yields the protein CASSLDVRGYGYTF.

This clone was counted once. This sequence joins TRBV28 and TRBJ1-2, with D maybe TRBD1 (5 bases). The CDR3 consists of 16 residues. From germline, CDR1 is MDHEN and CDR2 SYDVKM. Trimming shortened V by 2 bases and J by 4 bases, and 17 bases separated the two germline ends. DNA of the CDR3: TGTGCCAGCAGTTTACAAAGCCAGGGTTTGATCTATGGCTACACCTTC. Encoded protein: CASSLQSQGLIYGYTF.

The V gene is TRBV7-2, the J gene TRBJ1-1; 7 nucleotides align to TRBD1. V dropped 5 bases and J dropped 0; count of bases not matched to a gene: 12. In germline, CDR1 is SGHTA, CDR2 FQGNSA. This CDR3 has 17 residues. Here the CDR3 reads CASSPGQAARLNTEAFF. CDR3 in DNA: TGTGCCAGCAGCCCCGGACAGGCGGCCCGTCTGAACACTGAAGCTTTCTTT.

V is TRBV20-1 and J is TRBJ2-7; the D gene is possibly TRBD1 (5 bases). This CDR3 is built from 11 residues. Germline loops: CDR1 DFQATT, CDR2 SNEGSKA (reference sequence). Trimming stripped 1 base from V and 4 bases from J, with 5 bases between. The CDR3 sequence is CSARAGYEQYF. The CDR3 nucleotides are TGCAGTGCTAGAGCAGGGTACGAGCAGTACTTC.

The chain recombines TRBV9 with TRBJ1-4, with 8 positions matching TRBD1. This CDR3 comprises 14 residues. The germline V gene has CDR1 SGDLS and CDR2 YYNGEE. Trimming at V came to 4 bases and at J to 8 bases, leaving 7 bases not matched to a gene. The CDR3 DNA follows: TGTGCCAGCAGCCCCTACGGACAGGGCGAAAAACTGTTTTTT. This gives the protein CASSPYGQGEKLFF.

This chain joins TRBV6-5 and TRBJ2-7, with 9 positions matching TRBD1. After removal of 6 bases from V and 3 bases from J, the junction contained 0 bases not matched to a gene. The CDR3 length is 12 residues. In germline, CDR1 is MNHEY, CDR2 SVGAGI. The CDR3 region is CASRGQGYEQYF. CDR3 DNA: TGTGCCAGCAGGGGACAGGGCTACGAGCAGTACTTC.

The chain employs TRBV5-1 and TRBJ2-2, with D possibly TRBD2 on 5 matching bases. The CDR3 is 15 amino acids. CDR1 and CDR2 from the germline V gene are SGHRS and YFSETQ. The V end lost 9 bases, the J end lost 6 bases, and 21 bases lay between the germline ends. The CDR3 DNA sequence: TGCGCCACTCAAATCAGTCCGCTGAGGGCCGGGGAGCTGTTTTTT. It is translated as CATQISPLRAGELFF.

This chain joins TRBV19 and TRBJ2-7; 9 bases match TRBD2. The CDR3 contains 18 residues. Germline V gives CDR1 LNHDA, CDR2 SQIVND (reference sequence). After removal of 1 base from V and 2 bases from J, the junction contained 12 bases not matched to a gene. CDR3 loop: CASSIVVLAGGKTYEQYF. In DNA form, the CDR3 reads TGTGCCAGTAGTATAGTGGTACTAGCGGGTGGGAAAACCTACGAGCAGTACTTC.

The chain carries TRBV5-1 and TRBJ2-5, with TRBD2 matching over 7 bases. The germline V gene has CDR1 SGHRS and CDR2 YFSETQ. This CDR3 region has 16 residues. Trimming took 0 bases from V and 5 from J; bases not matched to a gene: 10. The DNA for the CDR3 is TGCGCCAGCAGCTTGGCCGTCGCGGGGGAGGGGGAGACCCAGTACTTC. This encodes CASSLAVAGEGETQYF.

This chain links TRBV10-3 with TRBJ2-1, with 8 bases matching TRBD2. J was trimmed by 3 bases and V by 3 bases; bases with no gene match: 4. Per germline, CDR1 ENHRY and CDR2 SYGVKD. There are 15 residues in the CDR3. CDR3 residues: CAISENSGNYNEQFF. The CDR3 region has the DNA TGTGCCATCAGTGAAAATAGCGGGAACTACAATGAGCAGTTCTTC.

The rearrangement joins TRBV7-2 to TRBJ2-7, with a weak D call TRBD1 (6 bases). The CDR3 covers 14 residues. Between the trimmed V and J ends, which lost 2 bases and 1 base, there was a span of 9 bases. Germline V gene data show CDR1 as SGHTA and CDR2 as FQGNSA. DNA for the CDR3: TGTGCCAGCAGCTTAACGACAGGTTCCTACGAGCAGTACTTC. It specifies CASSLTTGSYEQYF.

This chain uses TRBV2 with TRBJ1-3; D unclear. The CDR3 is 13 amino acids. Germline lookup yields CDR1 SNHLY and CDR2 FYNNEI. V lost 6 bases, J lost 0 bases, and 6 bases lay in between. CDR3 in amino acids: CASRGSSGNTIYF. The DNA of the CDR3 is TGTGCCAGCAGAGGGAGCTCTGGAAACACCATATATTTT.

The genes are TRBV21-1 and TRBJ1-1; the listed D gene, TRBD1, was not tested against the DNA. TRBV21-1 is a known pseudogene. The CDR3 sequence is 16 residues long. The chain's CDR3 is CASSKDLNRMYTEAFF. The CDR3 DNA reads TGTGCCAGCAGCAAAGACCTGAACAGGATGTACACTGAAGCTTTCTTT.

The chain recombines TRBV6-6 with TRBJ1-3; weak D call: TRBD1 (5 bases). The CDR3 sequence is 16 residues long. The V gene's germline CDR1 is MNHNY and CDR2 SVGAGI (reference sequence). The germline V and J ends were trimmed by 10 bases and 2 bases, with 21 bases remaining between them. The CDR3 sequence is CATNRGTPRTGNTIYF. The CDR3 nucleotides are TGTGCCACCAACCGGGGGACCCCTCGAACTGGAAACACCATATATTTT.